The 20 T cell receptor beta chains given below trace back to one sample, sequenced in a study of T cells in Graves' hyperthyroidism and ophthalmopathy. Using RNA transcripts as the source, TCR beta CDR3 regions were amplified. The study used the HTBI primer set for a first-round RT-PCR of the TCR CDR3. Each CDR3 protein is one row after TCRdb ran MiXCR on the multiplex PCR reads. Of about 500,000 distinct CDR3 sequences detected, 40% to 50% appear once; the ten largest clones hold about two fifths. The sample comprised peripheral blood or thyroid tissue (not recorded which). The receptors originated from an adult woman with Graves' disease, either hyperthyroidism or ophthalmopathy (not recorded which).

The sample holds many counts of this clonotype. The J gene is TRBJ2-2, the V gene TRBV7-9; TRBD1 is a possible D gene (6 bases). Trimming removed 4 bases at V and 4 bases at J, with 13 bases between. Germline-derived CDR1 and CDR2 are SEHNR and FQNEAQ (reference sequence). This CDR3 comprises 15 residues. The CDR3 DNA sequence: TGTGCCAGCAGCTCTTCGACAGGACGCACCGGGGAGCTGTTTTTT. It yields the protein CASSSSTGRTGELFF.

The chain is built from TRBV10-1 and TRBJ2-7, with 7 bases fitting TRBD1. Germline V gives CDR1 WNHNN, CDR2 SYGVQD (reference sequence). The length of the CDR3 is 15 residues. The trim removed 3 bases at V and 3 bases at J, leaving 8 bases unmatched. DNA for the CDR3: TGCGCCAGCAGTGACCCGGGACAGAATTTCTACGAGCAGTACTTC. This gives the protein CASSDPGQNFYEQYF.

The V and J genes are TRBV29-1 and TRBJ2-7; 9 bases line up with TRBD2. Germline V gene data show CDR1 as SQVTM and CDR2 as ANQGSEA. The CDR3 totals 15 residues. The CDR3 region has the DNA TGCAGTGCTAGAGACCGGCTAGCGGGATTCAACGAGCAGTACTTC. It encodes CSARDRLAGFNEQYF.

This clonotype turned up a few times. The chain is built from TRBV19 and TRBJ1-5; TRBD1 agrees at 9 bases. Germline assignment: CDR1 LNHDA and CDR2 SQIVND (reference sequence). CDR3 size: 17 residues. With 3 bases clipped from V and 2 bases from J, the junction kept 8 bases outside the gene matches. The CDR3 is CASSMNRGRIGNQPQHF. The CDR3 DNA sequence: TGTGCCAGTAGTATGAACAGGGGGCGTATCGGCAATCAGCCCCAGCATTTT.

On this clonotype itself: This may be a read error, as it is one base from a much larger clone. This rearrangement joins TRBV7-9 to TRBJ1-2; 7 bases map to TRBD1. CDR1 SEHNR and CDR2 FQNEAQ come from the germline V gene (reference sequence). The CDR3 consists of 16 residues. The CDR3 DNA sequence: TGTGCCAGCAGCTCCAGACAGGGAGATTGGGACTATGGCTGCACCTTC. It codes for CASSSRQGDWDYGCTF.

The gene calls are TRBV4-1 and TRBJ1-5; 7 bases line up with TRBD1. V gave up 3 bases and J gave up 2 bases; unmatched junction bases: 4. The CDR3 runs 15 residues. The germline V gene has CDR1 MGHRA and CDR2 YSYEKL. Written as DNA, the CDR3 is TGCGCCAGCAGCCATCCCCAGGGGGGCAATCAGCCCCAGCATTTT. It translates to CASSHPQGGNQPQHF.

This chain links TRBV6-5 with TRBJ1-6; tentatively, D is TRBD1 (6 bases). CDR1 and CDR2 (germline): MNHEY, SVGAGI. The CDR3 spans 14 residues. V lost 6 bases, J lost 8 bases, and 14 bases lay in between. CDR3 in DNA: TGTGCCAGCAGAGGGGGGGCAGGGGATTCACCCCTCCACTTT. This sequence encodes CASRGGAGDSPLHF.

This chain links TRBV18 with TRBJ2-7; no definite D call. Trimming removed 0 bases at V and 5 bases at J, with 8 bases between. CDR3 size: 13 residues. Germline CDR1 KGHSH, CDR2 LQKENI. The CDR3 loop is CASSPPSVDEQYF. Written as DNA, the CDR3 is TGTGCCAGCTCACCACCCTCGGTAGACGAGCAGTACTTC.

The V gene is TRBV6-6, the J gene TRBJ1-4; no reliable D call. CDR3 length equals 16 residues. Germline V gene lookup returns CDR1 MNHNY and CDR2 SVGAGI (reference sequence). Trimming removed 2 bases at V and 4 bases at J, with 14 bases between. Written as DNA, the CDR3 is TGTGCCAGCAGTTACGAGGGAGCGCTCGGTAATGAAAAACTGTTTTTT. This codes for CASSYEGALGNEKLFF.

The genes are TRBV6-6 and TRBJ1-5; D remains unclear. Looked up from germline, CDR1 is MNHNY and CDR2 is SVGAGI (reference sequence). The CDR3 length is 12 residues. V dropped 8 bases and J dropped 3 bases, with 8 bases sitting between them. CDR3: CASRRVNQPQHF. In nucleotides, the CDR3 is TGTGCCAGCCGAAGGGTCAATCAGCCCCAGCATTTT.

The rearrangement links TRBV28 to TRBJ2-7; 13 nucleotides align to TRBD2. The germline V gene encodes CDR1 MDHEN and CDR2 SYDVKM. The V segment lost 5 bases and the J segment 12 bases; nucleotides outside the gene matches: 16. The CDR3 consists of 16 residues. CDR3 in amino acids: CASSRTSGTSGMAPYF. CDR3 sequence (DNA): TGTGCCAGCAGTCGAACCTCCGGGACTAGCGGGATGGCGCCGTACTTC.

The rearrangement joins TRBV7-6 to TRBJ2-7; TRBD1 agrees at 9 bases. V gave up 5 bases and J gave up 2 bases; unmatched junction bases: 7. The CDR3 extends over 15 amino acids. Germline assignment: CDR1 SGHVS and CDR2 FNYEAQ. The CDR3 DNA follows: TGTGCCAGCAGCCTCCTGACAGGGGGAGCCTACGAGCAGTACTTC. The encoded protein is CASSLLTGGAYEQYF.

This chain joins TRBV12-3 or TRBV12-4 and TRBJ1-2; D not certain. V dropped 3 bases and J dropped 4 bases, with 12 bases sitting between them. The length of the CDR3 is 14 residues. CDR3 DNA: TGTGCCAGCAGTTTTGCCGGAGGGAGCTATGGCTACACCTTC. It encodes CASSFAGGSYGYTF.

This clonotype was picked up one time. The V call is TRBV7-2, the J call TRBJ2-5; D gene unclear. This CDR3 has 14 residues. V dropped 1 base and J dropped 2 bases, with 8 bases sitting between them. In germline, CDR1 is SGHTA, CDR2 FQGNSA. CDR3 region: CASSLEYRQETQYF. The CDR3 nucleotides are TGTGCCAGCAGCTTAGAATACAGACAAGAGACCCAGTACTTC. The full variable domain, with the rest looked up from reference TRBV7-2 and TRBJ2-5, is GAGVSQSPSNKVTEKGKDVELRCDPISGHTALYWYRQSLGQGLEFLIYFQGNSAPDKSGLPSDRFSAERTGGSVSTLTIQRTQQEDSAVYLCASSLEYRQETQYFGPGTRLLVL.

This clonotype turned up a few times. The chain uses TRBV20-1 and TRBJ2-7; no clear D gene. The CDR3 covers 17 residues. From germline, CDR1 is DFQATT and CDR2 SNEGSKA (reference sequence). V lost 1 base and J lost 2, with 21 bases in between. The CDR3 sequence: CSARGTMASKDPYEQYF. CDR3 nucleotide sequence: TGCAGTGCTAGAGGTACGATGGCCTCTAAAGATCCCTACGAGCAGTACTTC.

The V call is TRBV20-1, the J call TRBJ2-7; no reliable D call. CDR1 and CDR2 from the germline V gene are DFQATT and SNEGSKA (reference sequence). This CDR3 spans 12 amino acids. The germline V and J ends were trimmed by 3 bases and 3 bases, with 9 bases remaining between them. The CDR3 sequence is CSASRLNYEQYF. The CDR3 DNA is TGCAGTGCTAGTCGCCTGAACTACGAGCAGTACTTC.

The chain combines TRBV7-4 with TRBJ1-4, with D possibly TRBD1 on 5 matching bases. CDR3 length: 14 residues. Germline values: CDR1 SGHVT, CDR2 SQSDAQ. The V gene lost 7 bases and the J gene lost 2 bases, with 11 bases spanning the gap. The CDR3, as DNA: TGTGCCAGCACGGTGGCAGGGACTAATGAAAAACTGTTTTTT. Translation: CASTVAGTNEKLFF.

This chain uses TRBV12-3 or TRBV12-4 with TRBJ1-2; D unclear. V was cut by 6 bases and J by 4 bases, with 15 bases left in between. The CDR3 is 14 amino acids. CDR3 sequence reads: CASSPHPMGYGYTF. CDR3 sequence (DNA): TGTGCCAGCAGCCCGCACCCCATGGGCTATGGCTACACCTTC.

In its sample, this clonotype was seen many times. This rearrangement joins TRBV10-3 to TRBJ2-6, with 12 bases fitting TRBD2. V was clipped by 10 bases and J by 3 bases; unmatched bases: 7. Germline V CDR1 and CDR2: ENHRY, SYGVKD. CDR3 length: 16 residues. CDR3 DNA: TGTGCCAGTCTAGCGGGAGGGCCGGATGGGGCCAACGTCCTGACTTTC. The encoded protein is CASLAGGPDGANVLTF.

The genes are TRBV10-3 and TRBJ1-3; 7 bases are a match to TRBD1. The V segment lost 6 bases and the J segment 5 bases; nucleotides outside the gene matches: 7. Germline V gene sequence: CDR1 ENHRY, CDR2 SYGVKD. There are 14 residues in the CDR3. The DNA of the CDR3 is TGTGCCATCAGAGCAGCGACAGGGCGAAACACCATATATTTT. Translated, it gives CAIRAATGRNTIYF.